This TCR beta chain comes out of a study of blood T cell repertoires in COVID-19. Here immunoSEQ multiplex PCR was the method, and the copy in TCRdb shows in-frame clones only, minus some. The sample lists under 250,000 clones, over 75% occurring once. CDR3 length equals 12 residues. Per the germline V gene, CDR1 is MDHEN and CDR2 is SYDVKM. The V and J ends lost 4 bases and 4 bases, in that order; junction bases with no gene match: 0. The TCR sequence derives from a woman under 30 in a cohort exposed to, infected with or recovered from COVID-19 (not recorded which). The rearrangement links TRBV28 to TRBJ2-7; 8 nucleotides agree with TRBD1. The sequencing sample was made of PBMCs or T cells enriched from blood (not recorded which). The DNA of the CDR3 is TGTGCCAGCAGTTACAGGGGGTACGAGCAGTACTTC. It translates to CASSYRGYEQYF. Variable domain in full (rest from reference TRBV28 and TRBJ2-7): DVKVTQSSRYLVKRTGEKVFLECVQDMDHENMFWYRQDPGLGLRLIYFSYDVKMKEKGDIPEGYSVSREKKERFSLILESASTNQTSMYLCASSYRGYEQYFGPGTRLTVT.